Presented here are 12 T cell receptor beta chains from one specimen sequenced in a study of blood T cell repertoires in COVID-19 (TCRdb year 2020). The method was the immunoSEQ multiplex PCR assay. Not all clones reach the TCRdb copy of this immuneACCESS table, which keeps in-frame sequences only. Checked studies attribute under half of the gap to unresolved V genes and leave the rest unexplained. This sample holds around 260,000 clones; approximately 85% were observed only once. The ten largest clones represent about 0.9% of the sample. What was sequenced was peripheral blood. The receptors here all came from a human donor with COVID-19, enrolled during active disease. The donor label of this sample is uncertain.

The V gene is TRBV27, the J gene TRBJ1-6; 7 positions match TRBD1. This CDR3 contains 15 residues. Germline V gene lookup returns CDR1 MNHEY and CDR2 SMNVEV (reference sequence). The J segment lost 7 bases and the V segment lost 5 bases, leaving 8 bases of the junction unmatched. CDR3 protein: CASSTRQGGNSPLHF. The CDR3 DNA follows: TGTGCCAGCAGTACGAGACAGGGAGGCAATTCACCCCTCCACTTT.

The chain employs TRBV28 and TRBJ2-7; D unclear. From germline, CDR1 is MDHEN and CDR2 SYDVKM. The ends were cut back, 3 bases at V and 0 bases at J, with 15 bases in the middle. This CDR3 comprises 16 residues. The CDR3 nucleotides read TGTGCCAGCAGTTTTTCTCTGAGGTTTAGCTCCTACGAGCAGTACTTC. Protein product: CASSFSLRFSSYEQYF.

This sequence joins TRBV7-2 and TRBJ2-1; TRBD2 matches 13 bases. V dropped 4 bases and J dropped 7; count of bases not matched to a gene: 4. CDR1 and CDR2 from the germline V gene are SGHTA and FQGNSA. The CDR3 loop spans 15 amino acids. The CDR3 loop reads CASSWTSGSTNEQFF. The CDR3 region has the DNA TGTGCCAGCAGCTGGACTAGCGGGAGTACGAATGAGCAGTTCTTC.

The chain employs TRBV7-3 and TRBJ2-1; a possible D gene is TRBD2 (5 bases). CDR1 and CDR2 from the germline V gene are SGHTA and FQGTGA. This CDR3 is 14 amino acids long. Trimming pared 5 bases from V and 3 bases from J, leaving 11 bases between. CDR3 protein: CASSSSASYNEQFF. The CDR3 DNA is TGTGCCAGCAGCAGTAGCGCTAGCTACAATGAGCAGTTCTTC.

The chain links TRBV3-1 (or the pseudogene TRBV3-2) to TRBJ2-7, with D perhaps TRBD1 (6 bases). CDR1 is LGHDT, CDR2 YNNKEL, per germline (reference sequence). The CDR3 runs to 14 residues. V was shortened by 1 base and J by 3 bases, with 10 bases between the two germline ends. The CDR3 bases are TGTGCCAGCAGCCAAGTGGTAGGGGGCTACGAGCAGTACTTC. This translates into CASSQVVGGYEQYF.

The chain carries TRBV28 and TRBJ1-3, with TRBD1 matching over 12 bases. CDR3 length: 17 amino acids. The ends lost 6 bases at V and 7 bases at J; junction bases unmatched: 13. Looked up from germline, CDR1 is MDHEN and CDR2 is SYDVKM. CDR3 sequence reads: CASRLITGTGGKNTIYF. The CDR3 DNA reads TGTGCCAGCAGACTAATTACCGGGACAGGGGGCAAGAACACCATATATTTT.

V and J are TRBV28 and TRBJ1-1, with 9 bases lining up with TRBD1. Germline V gives CDR1 MDHEN, CDR2 SYDVKM. V shed 6 bases and J 7 bases; nucleotides not matched to a gene: 12. The CDR3 length is 15 residues. CDR3 nucleotides: TGTGCCAGCAGCTCCAATGGACAGGGGTCGCGTGAAGCTTTCTTT. As protein: CASSSNGQGSREAFF.

The rearrangement joins TRBV28 to TRBJ1-6, with 10 bases that match TRBD1. V gave up 6 bases and J gave up 7 bases; unmatched junction bases: 15. Germline CDR1 reads MDHEN; CDR2 reads SYDVKM. The CDR3 extends over 18 amino acids. CDR3 in amino acids: CASSQSLRTGGGNSPLHF. The CDR3 nucleotides are TGTGCCAGCAGCCAATCACTCCGGACAGGGGGGGGGAATTCACCCCTCCACTTT.

The chain has TRBV29-1 and TRBJ1-5; 7 bases map to TRBD1. The CDR3 has 13 amino acids. Germline CDR1 reads SQVTM; CDR2 reads ANQGSEA. The V gene end was trimmed by 6 bases and the J gene end by 3 bases; junction bases not matched to a gene: 5. The CDR3 loop reads CSVGDRDNQPQHF. CDR3 sequence (DNA): TGCAGCGTCGGGGACAGAGACAATCAGCCCCAGCATTTT.

This chain uses TRBV7-9 with TRBJ2-1; the match to TRBD2 covers 15 bases. The germline V gene encodes CDR1 SEHNR and CDR2 FQNEAQ (reference sequence). Trimming took 4 bases from V and 14 from J; bases not matched to a gene: 6. The CDR3 has 14 residues. The CDR3 spells CASSSGLAGGGEFF. The CDR3 DNA follows: TGTGCCAGCAGCTCGGGACTAGCGGGAGGAGGGGAGTTCTTC. The whole variable domain, remainder taken from reference TRBV7-9 and TRBJ2-1, is DTGVSQNPRHKITKRGQNVTFRCDPISEHNRLYWYRQTLGQGPEFLTYFQNEAQLEKSRLLSDRFSAERPKGSFSTLEIQRTEQGDSAMYLCASSSGLAGGGEFFGPGTRLTVL.

This chain uses TRBV19 with TRBJ1-5, with a possible D match to TRBD1 (5 bases). The length of the CDR3 is 15 residues. Germline V gene lookup returns CDR1 LNHDA and CDR2 SQIVND (reference sequence). V lost 3 bases, J lost 2 bases, and 11 bases lay in between. CDR3 bases: TGTGCCAGTAGTATGAAGGGGTCCCGCAATCAGCCCCAGCATTTT. Translated, it gives CASSMKGSRNQPQHF.

The rearrangement links TRBV27 to TRBJ1-3; D remains ambiguous. Germline assignment: CDR1 MNHEY and CDR2 SMNVEV (reference sequence). The CDR3 length is 15 residues. Trimming took off 3 bases at V and 0 bases at J, with 9 bases between the two ends. DNA of the CDR3: TGTGCCAGCAGTTTCCGGCAGGACTCTGGAAACACCATATATTTT. This sequence encodes CASSFRQDSGNTIYF.